Each of the 32 T cell receptor beta chains below was sequenced from the same sample in a study of early T cells in non-severe SARS-CoV-2 infection. TCRdb re-called the 5' RACE reads with MiXCR, one entry per CDR3 protein. The sample consists of under 140,000 distinct CDR3 sequences, around 12% of them appearing once. The material sequenced was whole blood, taken at baseline. The receptors originated from an adult who was a healthcare worker with PCR-confirmed SARS-CoV-2 infection or an uninfected control (not recorded which).

The chain couples TRBV5-6 to TRBJ2-1, with D unresolved. Looked up from germline, CDR1 is SGHDT and CDR2 is YYEEEE. The CDR3 length is 11 residues. The germline V and J ends were trimmed by 1 base and 7 bases, with 3 bases remaining between them. CDR3 region: CASSLRNEQFF. The DNA of the CDR3 is TGTGCCAGCAGCTTGAGGAATGAGCAGTTCTTC.

The chain recombines TRBV18 with TRBJ1-6; possibly TRBD1 for D (6 bases). Germline V gene lookup returns CDR1 KGHSH and CDR2 LQKENI. Deletions cut 3 bases from V and 0 bases from J, with 12 bases between. The CDR3 is made up of 17 amino acids. This CDR3 is CASSPGRGSSYNSPLHF. In nucleotides, the CDR3 is TGTGCCAGCTCACCGGGGAGGGGGAGCTCCTATAATTCACCCCTCCACTTT.

This clonotype was seen more than once but under ten times. The chain uses TRBV19 and TRBJ2-4, with a tentative D call TRBD1 (5 bases). V gave up 7 bases and J gave up 2 bases, with 15 bases separating them. The CDR3 has 15 residues. Per germline, CDR1 LNHDA and CDR2 SQIVND (reference sequence). CDR3 sequence: CASTPRAGSKNIQYF. In DNA form, the CDR3 reads TGTGCCAGTACCCCCCGGGCAGGGTCCAAAAACATTCAGTACTTC.

The genes are TRBV20-1 and TRBJ2-7; TRBD2 agrees at 8 bases. This CDR3 contains 14 residues. The V gene's germline CDR1 is DFQATT and CDR2 SNEGSKA (reference sequence). V was pared by 7 bases and J by 2 bases, with 10 bases of the junction left unmatched. The CDR3 coding sequence is TGCAGTGTCAGAGGGCAGCGGGGGACCTACGAGCAGTACTTC. It is translated as CSVRGQRGTYEQYF.

This clonotype was recorded a few times. The genes are TRBV4-1 and TRBJ1-5, with D maybe TRBD1 (5 bases). Looked up from germline, CDR1 is MGHRA and CDR2 is YSYEKL. This CDR3 spans 14 amino acids. V was cut by 4 bases and J by 5 bases, with 12 bases left in between. The CDR3 protein is CASSRGLLDQPQHF. In nucleotides, the CDR3 is TGCGCCAGCAGCCGGGGACTTCTGGATCAGCCCCAGCATTTT.

This chain uses TRBV7-3 with TRBJ2-7; D not certain. In germline, CDR1 is SGHTA, CDR2 FQGTGA. This CDR3 is 13 amino acids long. V lost 2 bases, J lost 5 bases, and 10 bases lay in between. As DNA, the CDR3 is TGTGCCAGCAGCTTAGGACCTAGGGACGAGCAGTACTTC. Protein sequence: CASSLGPRDEQYF.

There are a few counts of this clonotype. The rearrangement joins TRBV11-2 to TRBJ1-2; no clear D gene. CDR1 and CDR2 (germline): SGHAT, FQNNGV. There are 13 residues in the CDR3. Between the trimmed V and J ends, which lost 3 bases and 2 bases, there was a span of 7 bases. DNA for the CDR3: TGTGCCAGCAGCTTTGCGGTGAACTATGGCTACACCTTC. It translates to CASSFAVNYGYTF. The full variable domain, completed using reference TRBV11-2 and TRBJ1-2, is EAGVAQSPRYKIIEKRQSVAFWCNPISGHATLYWYQQILGQGPKLLIQFQNNGVVDDSQLPKDRFSAERLKGVDSTLKIQPAKLEDSAVYLCASSFAVNYGYTFGSGTRLTVV.

The J gene is TRBJ1-2, the V gene TRBV27; maybe TRBD1 (5 bases). The CDR3 covers 15 residues. The V gene's germline CDR1 is MNHEY and CDR2 SMNVEV (reference sequence). Trimming left V 5 bases short and J 8 bases short, with 21 bases between. The CDR3 nucleotides are TGTGCCAGCAGTGGCCTGACAGAGCCTATGCGGGGCTACACCTTC. This codes for CASSGLTEPMRGYTF.

This clonotype was observed many times. The CDR3 sequence: CASSEQENYGYTF. DNA for the CDR3: TGTGCCAGCAGTGAACAAGAAAACTATGGCTACACCTTC. The chain combines TRBV2 with TRBJ1-2; D gene uncertain. V lost 2 bases and J 2 bases, leaving 6 bases between the germline ends. Per germline, CDR1 SNHLY and CDR2 FYNNEI. This CDR3 contains 13 residues.

This sequence joins TRBV20-1 and TRBJ1-3; D is possibly TRBD1 (5 bases). Trimming cost V 0 bases and J 2 bases, with 11 bases left between them. The CDR3 spans 15 residues. CDR1 is DFQATT, CDR2 SNEGSKA, per germline (reference sequence). CDR3 residues: CSARDPGGPGNTIYF. CDR3 sequence (DNA): TGCAGTGCTAGAGATCCCGGGGGTCCTGGAAACACCATATATTTT.

This clonotype has more than one count but fewer than ten. The rearrangement joins TRBV6-6 to TRBJ2-7; 9 bases are a match to TRBD2. With 5 bases clipped from V and 4 bases from J, the junction kept 12 bases outside the gene matches. Germline values: CDR1 MNHNY, CDR2 SVGAGI (reference sequence). The CDR3 loop spans 16 amino acids. This CDR3 reads CASSRNPGTSMYEQYF. CDR3 sequence (DNA): TGTGCCAGCAGTAGAAACCCCGGGACTAGCATGTACGAGCAGTACTTC.

This clonotype has a handful of counts. V and J are TRBV12-3 or TRBV12-4 and TRBJ2-7, with D unclear. The length of the CDR3 is 11 residues. V lost 5 bases, J lost 3 bases, and 5 bases lay in between. CDR3 amino acids: CASSTHYEQYF. In nucleotides, the CDR3 is TGTGCCAGCAGTACTCACTACGAGCAGTACTTC.

This clonotype has just a few counts. V and J are TRBV7-8 and TRBJ2-5; 7 nucleotides agree with TRBD2. The CDR3 is 12 amino acids. J gave up 7 bases and V 7 bases, and 6 bases lay outside the gene matches. From germline, CDR1 is SGHVS and CDR2 FQNEAQ. CDR3 nucleotide sequence: TGTGCCAGCACCCCATTAGCGGGGACCCAGTACTTC. Translating gives CASTPLAGTQYF.

This clonotype has at least ten counts. This rearrangement joins TRBV2 to TRBJ2-5, with D perhaps TRBD1 or TRBD2 (5 bases each). The V gene's germline CDR1 is SNHLY and CDR2 FYNNEI. V gave up 3 bases and J gave up 4 bases, with 15 bases separating them. The CDR3 has 15 residues. The CDR3 region has the DNA TGTGCCAGCAGTGAGGCTTCGGGGCCCGGAGAGACCCAGTACTTC. Amino acids: CASSEASGPGETQYF.

The gene calls are TRBV5-1 and TRBJ1-1; weak D call: TRBD1 (6 bases). Germline V lookup: CDR1 SGHRS, CDR2 YFSETQ. With 0 bases removed from V and 4 bases from J, the gap between germline ends came to 13 bases. The CDR3 runs to 15 residues. The CDR3 here is CASSLVSGASTEAFF. The CDR3 nucleotides read TGCGCCAGCAGCTTGGTATCGGGGGCGAGCACTGAAGCTTTCTTT.

The chain carries TRBV2 and TRBJ1-1; 7 nucleotides line up with TRBD1. This CDR3 is 14 amino acids long. V was clipped by 6 bases and J by 2 bases; unmatched bases: 6. From germline, CDR1 is SNHLY and CDR2 FYNNEI. CDR3 in amino acids: CASRATGSNTEAFF. Here the CDR3 DNA reads TGTGCCAGCAGGGCGACAGGGAGCAACACTGAAGCTTTCTTT.

This rearrangement joins TRBV4-1 to TRBJ1-2, with a weak D call TRBD1 (5 bases). The germline V and J ends were trimmed by 4 bases and 0 bases, with 21 bases remaining between them. The CDR3 loop spans 18 amino acids. The germline CDR1 and CDR2 sequences are MGHRA and YSYEKL. The CDR3 sequence: CASSRDEMRGAANYGYTF. DNA for the CDR3: TGCGCCAGCAGCCGGGACGAAATGCGGGGAGCAGCTAACTATGGCTACACCTTC.

The chain employs TRBV18 and TRBJ2-2; D gene ambiguous. The CDR3 runs to 12 residues. The V end was cut by 3 bases, the J end by 3 bases, with 2 bases between. Germline-derived CDR1 and CDR2 are KGHSH and LQKENI. The CDR3, as DNA: TGTGCCAGCTCACCCTACACCGGGGAGCTGTTTTTT. Residues: CASSPYTGELFF.

In its sample, this clonotype was seen many times. CDR3 loop: CASSFLADNTDTQYF. CDR3 DNA sequence: TGCGCCAGCAGCTTTTTAGCGGATAACACAGATACGCAGTATTTT. This chain links TRBV5-1 with TRBJ2-3; D is possibly TRBD2 (6 bases). Germline loops: CDR1 SGHRS, CDR2 YFSETQ. Trimming took 2 bases from V and 2 from J, leaving 12 bases between them. The CDR3 contains 15 residues.

The rearrangement links TRBV28 to TRBJ2-1, with 9 bases that match TRBD1. CDR1 and CDR2 (germline): MDHEN, SYDVKM. The CDR3 has 14 residues. V dropped 4 bases and J dropped 8; count of bases not matched to a gene: 6. The CDR3 coding sequence is TGTGCCAGCAGTTCGGACAGGGGCCATGATGAGCAGTTCTTC. Its protein is CASSSDRGHDEQFF.

This clonotype has a handful of counts. The chain uses TRBV21-1 and TRBJ1-1; the table's D gene call, TRBD1, was not cross checked with the DNA. TRBV21-1 is a known pseudogene. The CDR3 is 19 residues long. As DNA, the CDR3 is TGTGCCAGCAGCGCCCAGTCTCTCAGGGACCCACGGGAGAACACTGAAGCTTTCTTT. Translation gives CASSAQSLRDPRENTEAFF.

This clonotype turned up a few times. The V and J genes are TRBV9 and TRBJ2-1; D may be TRBD2 (7 bases). Germline values: CDR1 SGDLS, CDR2 YYNGEE. The CDR3 contains 16 residues. Trimming stripped 4 bases from V and 4 bases from J, with 18 bases between. CDR3: CASSLLGAGAYNEQFF. The CDR3 DNA is TGTGCCAGCAGCCTCCTCGGGGCGGGGGCTTACAATGAGCAGTTCTTC. The entire variable domain, with the rest obtained from reference TRBV9 and TRBJ2-1, is as follows: DSGVTQTPKHLITATGQRVTLRCSPRSGDLSVYWYQQSLDQGLQFLIQYYNGEERAKGNILERFSAQQFPDLHSELNLSSLELGDSALYFCASSLLGAGAYNEQFFGPGTRLTVL.

There are a few counts of this clonotype. This chain links TRBV6-4 with TRBJ2-1; tentatively, D is TRBD2 (6 bases). Germline V gene lookup returns CDR1 MRHNA and CDR2 SNTAGT. Between the trimmed V and J ends, which lost 4 bases and 2 bases, there was a span of 12 bases. This CDR3 spans 15 amino acids. CDR3 sequence (DNA): TGTGCCAGCAGTGCGGGGGACCCTACCTACAATGAGCAGTTCTTC. Translation: CASSAGDPTYNEQFF.

The chain uses TRBV9 and TRBJ1-2, with 7 bases aligning to TRBD1. The ends lost 0 bases at V and 8 bases at J; junction bases unmatched: 16. The CDR3 loop spans 17 amino acids. The germline V gene encodes CDR1 SGDLS and CDR2 YYNGEE. The CDR3 spells CASSVEALGGGAAGYTF. DNA of the CDR3: TGTGCCAGCAGCGTAGAGGCTTTGGGAGGGGGCGCTGCCGGCTACACCTTC.

The chain employs TRBV20-1 and TRBJ1-1; D is possibly TRBD1 (6 bases). Trimming left V 3 bases short and J 1 base short, with 15 bases between. Germline V gene data show CDR1 as DFQATT and CDR2 as SNEGSKA (reference sequence). The CDR3 sequence is 15 residues long. The CDR3 DNA reads TGCAGTGCTAGGGTTCAGGGGCGCACGAACACTGAAGCTTTCTTT. Its translation is CSARVQGRTNTEAFF.

This chain links TRBV28 with TRBJ1-3; 7 nucleotides agree with TRBD1. The CDR3 sequence is 14 residues long. Germline values: CDR1 MDHEN, CDR2 SYDVKM. Losses at the gene ends were 8 bases for V and 0 bases for J; bases not matched to a gene: 4. The chain's CDR3 is CASWDSSSGNTIYF. The CDR3 DNA sequence: TGTGCCAGCTGGGACAGCAGCTCTGGAAACACCATATATTTT.

Ten or more counts support this clonotype. The chain employs TRBV25-1 and TRBJ1-1; TRBD1 is a possible D gene (5 bases). Germline V gene data show CDR1 as MGHDK and CDR2 as SYGVNS. This CDR3 is 14 amino acids long. V lost 5 bases, J lost 3 bases, and 13 bases lay in between. The CDR3 sequence: CASSRGVVDTEAFF. The CDR3 DNA reads TGTGCCAGCAGTCGGGGCGTTGTGGACACTGAAGCTTTCTTT.

In its sample, this clonotype was seen a few times. This chain joins TRBV20-1 and TRBJ1-1; tentative D call: TRBD1 (5 bases). CDR1 and CDR2 from the germline V gene are DFQATT and SNEGSKA (reference sequence). The CDR3 spans 12 residues. The V and J ends lost 7 bases and 5 bases respectively, with 14 bases between them. CDR3: CSVPSRETEAFF. CDR3 DNA sequence: TGCAGTGTACCTTCCAGGGAAACTGAAGCTTTCTTT.

There are many counts of this clonotype. The V gene is TRBV6-5, the J gene TRBJ2-1; 10 bases fit TRBD2. The CDR3 contains 14 residues. CDR1 and CDR2 (germline): MNHEY, SVGAGI. V lost 6 bases, J lost 6 bases, and 5 bases stayed unmatched. The CDR3 DNA follows: TGTGCCAGCAGCCCGAGCGGGGGGGGCAATGAGCAGTTCTTC. Encoded protein: CASSPSGGGNEQFF.

This clonotype showed up just a few times. The V call is TRBV4-1, the J call TRBJ1-1, with D possibly TRBD1 on 6 matching bases. The CDR3 has 14 amino acids. The germline gives CDR1 MGHRA, CDR2 YSYEKL. Trimming removed 3 bases from V and 5 bases from J, with 13 bases in between. Here the CDR3 DNA reads TGCGCCAGCAGCCACCGGGACATTCAAACTGAAGCTTTCTTT. This sequence encodes CASSHRDIQTEAFF.

This clonotype was observed at least ten times. The gene calls are TRBV5-1 and TRBJ2-3; a weak D match, TRBD2 (6 bases). Trimming removed 1 base from V and 2 bases from J, with 11 bases in between. Germline CDR1 reads SGHRS; CDR2 reads YFSETQ. CDR3 length equals 15 residues. CDR3 nucleotides: TGCGCCAGCAGCTTGCTGGGAGGATACACAGATACGCAGTATTTT. Its protein is CASSLLGGYTDTQYF. The full variable domain, completed using reference TRBV5-1 and TRBJ2-3, is KAGVTQTPRYLIKTRGQQVTLSCSPISGHRSVSWYQQTPGQGLQFLFEYFSETQRNKGNFPGRFSGRQFSNSRSEMNVSTLELGDSALYLCASSLLGGYTDTQYFGPGTRLTVL.

This clonotype is medium-sized within its sample. The V and J genes are TRBV7-6 and TRBJ2-3; 9 nucleotides match TRBD2. CDR3 length equals 17 residues. CDR1 is SGHVS, CDR2 FNYEAQ, per germline. Germline trimming cut 5 bases from V and 2 bases from J; bases unmatched to any gene: 11. CDR3 DNA: TGTGCCAGCAGCCTCCTTCCCCGGACTAGCGACACAGATACGCAGTATTTT. This sequence encodes CASSLLPRTSDTDTQYF.